This T cell receptor (beta chain) was captured by sequencing in a study of T-cell memory formation after mild COVID-19. The overall study: Among the donors, TCR clusters were largely specific to each donor.

The germline V gene has CDR1 SEHNR and CDR2 FQNEAQ (reference sequence). This CDR3 is 16 amino acids long. With 4 bases clipped from V and 3 bases from J, the junction kept 12 bases outside the gene matches. Constant-segment primers and 5'RACE yielded cDNA libraries for TCR alpha and TCR beta, each carrying sample barcodes and UMIs. TCRdb passed the 5' RACE reads through MiXCR, listing each CDR3 protein once. The data contain under 200,000 distinct CDR3 sequences, 11% of them singletons. The origin of this receptor is a man younger than 30 who had mild COVID-19 (a few samples of this study predate the infection). Cell type and time point are not known. The sequenced sample consisted of PBMCs or a T cell subset sorted from them (not recorded which). V is TRBV7-9 and J is TRBJ2-7; 7 bases are a match to TRBD2. The CDR3 loop is CASSSFGGKSLYEQYF. Here the CDR3 DNA reads TGTGCCAGCAGCTCTTTCGGGGGGAAATCTCTCTACGAGCAGTACTTC.